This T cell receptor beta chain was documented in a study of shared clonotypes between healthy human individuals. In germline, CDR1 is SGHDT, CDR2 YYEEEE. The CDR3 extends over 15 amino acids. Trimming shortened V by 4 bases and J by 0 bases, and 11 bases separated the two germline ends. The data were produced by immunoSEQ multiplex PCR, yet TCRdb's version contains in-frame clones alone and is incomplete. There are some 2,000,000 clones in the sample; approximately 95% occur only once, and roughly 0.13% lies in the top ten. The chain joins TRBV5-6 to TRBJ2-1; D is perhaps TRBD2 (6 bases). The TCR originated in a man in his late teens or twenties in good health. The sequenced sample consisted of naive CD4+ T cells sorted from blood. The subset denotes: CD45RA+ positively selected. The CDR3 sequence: CASSRDGSSYNEQFF. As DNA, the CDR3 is TGTGCCAGCAGCCGGGACGGGAGCTCCTACAATGAGCAGTTCTTC.